This paragraph covers one T cell receptor beta chain sequence. Only one count was recorded for this clone. The antigen it binds to is not known. It has no much larger one-base neighbor in the sample; base qualities were not kept. Within the sample, other DNA sequences also encode this same CDR3. Each collaborating institution followed its own protocols to collect whole blood in K2EDTA tubes. Collaborator samples were shipped for TCRbeta analysis as frozen whole blood, isolated PBMCs, or DNA extracted from either sample type. The entry originates in a study of blood T cell repertoires in COVID-19 (dated by TCRdb to the early 2020s). With regard to the full study: Samples covering the acute and convalescent phases of COVID-19 were provided by collaborators in the United States, Italy and Spain. The prospective study material was composed of cDNA or gDNA derived from T cells, B-cell-depleted T cells, or PBMCs. Subjects who had been exposed to COVID-19, were actively infected with it, or had recovered from it provided the deeply sampled blood TCRbeta repertoires that made up the dataset. A freely available public database, intended as a resource for researchers studying the immune response to SARS-CoV-2, is where the repertoires were released. Samples were obtained from the ongoing ImmuneRACE study (first 160 participants) and from over 1,000 subjects provided by 6 global collaborators. Sample metadata almost always included a de-identified subject ID, COVID-19 status, age in years and sex. Where HLA class I and class II types were available, the types were taken from metadata supplied by the sample provider, not from assay-based typing.

The immunoSEQ Assay, a bias-controlled multiplex PCR, was used to amplify TCRbeta CDR3 regions from genomic DNA. As for the original processing: The number of nucleated cells in each sample was estimated by amplification of reference gene primers within the assay. Sequence reads were collapsed and filtered to measure the absolute abundance of every unique TCRbeta CDR3 rearrangement. For each sample, productive Simpson clonality was calculated as the square root of Simpson's diversity index over productive rearrangements. Imported from immuneACCESS, the table was reduced by TCRdb to in-frame sequences with V and J called. These copies leave out some clones; in studies compared against another copy, an unresolved V gene accounts for under half, and the cause of the remainder is not known. Clone size and the V and J calls come from that table; the DNA yielded D and trimming. A total of over 200,000 clones appear in this sample, about 85% of them only once. Jointly, the top ten make up 15% to 20% of the sample.

On the study overall, not on this receptor specifically: Clinical and demographic metadata were provided uncurated, with the amount varying by source and participant.

The clonotype originates from a woman aged 80 or over with active or convalescent COVID-19. The sample taken for sequencing was peripheral blood.

The sequenced DNA is TGTGCCAGCAGCCCGGTTGGACAGGGGGCCTACGAGCAGTACTTC. It translates as CASSPVGQGAYEQYF. This receptor chain uses TRBV5-6 and TRBJ2-7, with 10 bases aligning to TRBD1. V trim: 4 bases; J trim: 2 bases; unmatched bases: 6. As encoded in the germline V gene, CDR1 is SGHDT while CDR2 is YYEEEE. From its cysteine to its phenylalanine, the CDR3 spans 15 amino acids. CDR3 DNA only is kept here, 45 bases in frame from base 1. With all but the CDR3 taken from the reference TRBV5-6 and TRBJ2-7 genes, the full variable domain is: DAGVTQSPTHLIKTRGQQVTLRCSPKSGHDTVSWYQQALGQGPQFIFQYYEEEERQRGNFPDRFSGHQFPNYSSELNVNALLLGDSALYLCASSPVGQGAYEQYFGPGTRLTVT.